These T cell receptor beta chains were read from a single sample in a study of patients and donors after allogeneic stem cell transplantation. TCRdb fed the RT-PCR reads into MiXCR, producing one record per CDR3 protein. This sample has some 960,000 distinct CDR3 sequences, with 18% found just once. The material sequenced was blood, either unsorted or a sorted T cell fraction (not recorded which). These receptor sequences come from a human donor who was either an allogeneic HSCT recipient or a stem cell or donor lymphocyte infusion donor (not recorded which). It is not recorded whose cells these are; they may come from a transplant donor. Both conserved end residues are trimmed from each CDR3. Size values are once, few and many counts, or a class for expanded clones, and some rows have none.

V gene	clone size	J gene	CDR3 protein
TRBV12-3/TRBV12-4	NA	TRBJ2-3	ASSFGGVDTQY
TRBV20-1	few	TRBJ2-2	SARGEAGTAGELF
TRBV5-6	NA	TRBJ1-1	ASSLPGRKEAF
TRBV27	NA	TRBJ2-1	ASTPTGLSYNEQF
TRBV5-6	NA	TRBJ2-2	ASSLKRLAGGTGELF
TRBV6-1	few	TRBJ2-5	ASKRGTQETQY
TRBV21-1	NA	TRBJ1-1	ASSKVLEGGNMNTEAF
TRBV30	once	TRBJ2-1	AHRGGSSYNEQF
TRBV5-1	NA	TRBJ2-1	ASSLELAGWVGEQF
TRBV29-1	few	TRBJ2-3	SADGASGSDTQY
TRBV5-1	NA	TRBJ2-7	ASSSSSRGYEQY
TRBV10-3	few	TRBJ2-5	AISEVRKTQY
TRBV12-3/TRBV12-4	few	TRBJ2-7	ASSLGGPGRGPEQY
TRBV6-5	few	TRBJ2-7	ASSYFASYEQY
TRBV5-1	NA	TRBJ2-5	ASSSRVGAGQETQY
TRBV7-9	NA	TRBJ1-1	ASSEQGVTEAF